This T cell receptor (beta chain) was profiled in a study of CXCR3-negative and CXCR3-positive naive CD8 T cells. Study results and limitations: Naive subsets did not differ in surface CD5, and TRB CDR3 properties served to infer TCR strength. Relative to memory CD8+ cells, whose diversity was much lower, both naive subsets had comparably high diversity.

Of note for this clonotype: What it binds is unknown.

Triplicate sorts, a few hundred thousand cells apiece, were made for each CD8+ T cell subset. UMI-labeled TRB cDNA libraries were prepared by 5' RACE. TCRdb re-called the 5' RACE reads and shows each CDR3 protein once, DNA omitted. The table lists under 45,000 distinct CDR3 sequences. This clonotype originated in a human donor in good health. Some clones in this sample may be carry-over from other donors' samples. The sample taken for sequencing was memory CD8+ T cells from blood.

CDR3 region: CASKLGQGTYEQYF. J is TRBJ2-7 and V is TRBV5-1; TCRdb's D call, TRBD1, is unchecked because there is no DNA. Germline V lookup: CDR1 SGHRS, CDR2 YFSETQ. The CDR3 has 14 amino acids.